These 10 T cell receptor beta chains were all obtained from the same sample, sequenced in a study of Ad26.COV2.S vaccination and SARS-CoV-2 variants. Clones were read by immunoSEQ multiplex PCR, and TCRdb kept only the in-frame ones, dropping some. The profile shows about 480,000 clones, roughly 87% of them singletons. The treatment here: around 19 received Ad26.COV2.S at low or high dose, single or two shots; about 5 received placebo; per-sample allocation not given. Day 63 following the first vaccine or placebo injection was when the samples were taken. The input for sequencing was peripheral blood, taken in a trial of Ad26.COV2.S vaccine versus placebo. The receptors shown here come from a person aged 18-65 years who received the Ad26.COV2.S COVID-19 vaccine or a placebo.

This clone was counted between two and nine times. V usage is TRBV5-8 and J usage is TRBJ2-2, with D unresolved. The V and J ends lost 5 bases and 1 base respectively, with 12 bases between them. The CDR3 extends over 15 amino acids. Looked up from germline, CDR1 is SGHTS and CDR2 is YDEGEE. This CDR3 reads CASSPNYRNTGELFF. CDR3 sequence (DNA): TGTGCCAGCAGTCCGAACTACAGGAACACCGGGGAGCTGTTTTTT.

This clone was observed a single time. CDR3 DNA sequence: TGTGCCAGCAGCTTGGTTTTCGCCGGGGAGCTGTTTTTT. Encoded protein: CASSLVFAGELFF. V and J are TRBV5-4 and TRBJ2-2; D ambiguous. The CDR3 contains 13 residues. Germline V lookup: CDR1 SGHNT, CDR2 YYREEE (reference sequence). Trimming pared 0 bases from V and 6 bases from J, leaving 6 bases between.

The V call is TRBV7-7, the J call TRBJ2-5, with TRBD1 identical over 8 bases. Losses at the gene ends were 1 base for V and 5 bases for J; bases not matched to a gene: 15. CDR3 length equals 18 residues. Looked up from germline, CDR1 is SSHAT and CDR2 is FNYEAQ (reference sequence). The CDR3 region has the DNA TGTGCCAGCAGCTTAGGGACAGGGTCGGTTGGCTATCGTGAGACCCAGTACTTC. It encodes CASSLGTGSVGYRETQYF.

The V gene is TRBV7-2, the J gene TRBJ2-3; D might be TRBD1 or TRBD2, each matching 6 bases. V gave up 5 bases and J gave up 6 bases, with 18 bases separating them. Germline V gene sequence: CDR1 SGHTA, CDR2 FQGNSA. The CDR3 contains 15 residues. The CDR3, as DNA: TGTGCCAGCAGCCACAAATTAAGGGGGGACGATACGCAGTATTTT. Translation gives CASSHKLRGDDTQYF.

The J gene is TRBJ2-4, the V gene TRBV15, with D possibly matching TRBD1 (6 bases). The V and J ends lost 0 bases and 7 bases respectively, with 19 bases between them. Germline loops: CDR1 LNHNV, CDR2 YYDKDF (reference sequence). The CDR3 covers 17 residues. CDR3 sequence reads: CATSRDRGKIVGNIQYF. For the CDR3, the DNA is TGTGCCACCAGCAGAGATAGGGGGAAAATTGTTGGTAACATTCAGTACTTC.

This clone has only one observation. The V and J genes are TRBV20-1 and TRBJ2-6, with D unresolved. The CDR3 is 16 residues long. CDR1 is DFQATT and CDR2 is SNEGSKA in the germline V gene (reference sequence). The V end lost 3 bases, the J end lost 0 bases, and 12 bases lay between the germline ends. The DNA of the CDR3 is TGCAGTGCTAGTTTGGGCTCCCTCTCTGGGGCCAACGTCCTGACTTTC. This gives the protein CSASLGSLSGANVLTF.

CDR3 coding DNA: TGTGCCAGCAGTGGACAGGGGGCGCGATCCTACGAGCAGTACTTC. Its protein product is CASSGQGARSYEQYF. V is TRBV25-1 and J is TRBJ2-7; TRBD1 matches at 10 bases. Losses at the gene ends were 4 bases for V and 1 base for J; bases not matched to a gene: 4. Germline V lookup: CDR1 MGHDK, CDR2 SYGVNS. The CDR3 length is 15 residues.

The chain joins TRBV10-3 to TRBJ1-1, with 9 bases matching TRBD1. CDR1 is ENHRY, CDR2 SYGVKD, per germline. This CDR3 is built from 14 residues. The trim removed 5 bases at V and 1 base at J, leaving 2 bases unmatched. The CDR3 loop is CAISKDRGNTEAFF. Written as DNA, the CDR3 is TGTGCCATCAGTAAGGACAGGGGGAACACTGAAGCTTTCTTT.

CDR3 DNA: TGTGCCAGCAGCTTAGTATCAGCTAGAAATGAGCAGTTCTTC. Translation gives CASSLVSARNEQFF. The chain recombines TRBV7-2 with TRBJ2-1, with D unclear. CDR1 SGHTA and CDR2 FQGNSA come from the germline V gene. The CDR3 runs to 14 residues. The V end was cut by 1 base, the J end by 7 bases, with 11 bases between.

This chain uses TRBV19 with TRBJ2-1; the match to TRBD2 covers 11 bases. The trim removed 8 bases at V and 9 bases at J, leaving 12 bases unmatched. The CDR3 totals 15 residues. Germline V gene data show CDR1 as LNHDA and CDR2 as SQIVND (reference sequence). CDR3 residues: CASWAIAGGPGEQFF. The CDR3 nucleotides are TGTGCCAGTTGGGCCATAGCGGGAGGGCCTGGTGAGCAGTTCTTC.